Below, one T cell receptor (beta chain) is given with its context. Antigen specificity is unknown. Over chemoradiotherapy, repertoires were sampled more than once. The source of the sample is a study of chemoradiotherapy in HPV16-positive cancers. Study summary: Functional T-cell assays on a couple of HPV16-positive patients' cells defined candidate HPV-specific clones and common TCR motifs.

Trimming took 6 bases from V and 0 from J, leaving 9 bases between them. The CDR3 spans 14 residues. The germline CDR1 and CDR2 sequences are MNHEY and SMNVEV (reference sequence). General observations from the study: The functional HPV-specific definition rests on just a couple of HPV16-positive patients. Non-HPV-specific T cells did not expand in tumors during treatment, whereas candidate HPV-specific clones and E7-related motifs did.

Clones were read by immunoSEQ multiplex PCR, and TCRdb kept only the in-frame ones, dropping some. The table lists approximately 6,400 clones, roughly 80% of them singletons, with over 6.5% in the top ten. This clonotype originated in a human donor with HPV-associated anogenital cancer. This chain connects TRBV27 to TRBJ2-1; TRBD2 is a possible D gene (5 bases). This sample comprised tumor tissue, obtained from a patient who underwent chemoradiotherapy. DNA for the CDR3: TGTGCCAGCAGCGGACTGAGCTCCTACAATGAGCAGTTCTTC. Amino acids: CASSGLSSYNEQFF.